Below, 32 T cell receptor beta chains from the same sample are listed, as sequenced in a study of shared clonotypes between healthy human individuals. Only CD45RO-negative cells positively selected for CCR7 counted as naive CD8 cells, so terminally differentiated effector memory CD45RA+ cells were excluded. The repertoire was sequenced with immunoSEQ multiplex PCR; TCRdb's copy has only in-frame clones and lacks some. Of 1.5 million to 2.5 million clones in the sample, about 95% were seen once. Sequencing was performed on naive CD8+ T cells sorted from blood. These receptors were obtained from a man between 18 and 29 years old in good health.

The rearrangement uses TRBV6-6 and TRBJ2-7; TRBD2 is a possible D gene (5 bases). Trimming removed 0 bases from V and 7 bases from J, with 10 bases in between. This CDR3 has 13 residues. Germline CDR1 reads MNHNY; CDR2 reads SVGAGI (reference sequence). The CDR3: CASSYSSPGEQYF. As DNA, the CDR3 is TGTGCCAGCAGTTACTCGAGTCCGGGGGAGCAGTACTTC.

CDR3 in amino acids: CASSVPLLTDSTDTQYF. The CDR3 nucleotides are TGTGCCAGCAGCGTTCCCCTACTGACGGATAGCACAGATACGCAGTATTTT. This chain links TRBV9 with TRBJ2-3; the D is unclear. The CDR3 is 17 residues long. The germline V and J ends were trimmed by 2 bases and 0 bases, with 16 bases remaining between them. Germline V gene data show CDR1 as SGDLS and CDR2 as YYNGEE.

The CDR3 loop reads CASSFIHADTEAFF. CDR3 sequence (DNA): TGTGCCAGCAGCTTCATCCACGCGGATACTGAAGCTTTCTTT. The chain joins TRBV5-4 to TRBJ1-1; no firm D call. Trimming pared 2 bases from V and 5 bases from J, leaving 13 bases between. CDR3 length: 14 residues. Looked up from germline, CDR1 is SGHNT and CDR2 is YYREEE (reference sequence).

The rearrangement links TRBV19 to TRBJ1-6; the D is unclear. Germline CDR1 LNHDA, CDR2 SQIVND (reference sequence). This CDR3 comprises 13 residues. Trimming shortened V by 6 bases and J by 7 bases, and 10 bases separated the two germline ends. The CDR3 nucleotides read TGTGCCAGTAGCATAACTTTCAATTCACCCCTCCACTTT. Its protein product is CASSITFNSPLHF.

J is TRBJ1-2 and V is TRBV7-9, with 7 nucleotides matching TRBD1. V trimming: 3 bases; J trimming: 6 bases; junction bases outside the gene matches: 4. CDR1 and CDR2 from the germline V gene are SEHNR and FQNEAQ (reference sequence). The CDR3 length is 13 residues. Here the CDR3 reads CASSLGQRDGYTF. CDR3 DNA: TGTGCCAGCAGCTTGGGACAGAGAGATGGCTACACCTTC.

The chain employs TRBV27 and TRBJ2-5, with a possible D match to TRBD2 (5 bases). V was cut by 11 bases and J by 5 bases, with 12 bases left in between. Germline CDR1 reads MNHEY; CDR2 reads SMNVEV (reference sequence). The CDR3 spans 11 residues. The CDR3 spells CAAGPQETQYF. CDR3 DNA: TGTGCCGCGGGTCCTCAGGAGACCCAGTACTTC.

This clone has a single count. The genes are TRBV4-1 and TRBJ1-1; D remains ambiguous. The CDR3 runs to 14 residues. CDR1 MGHRA and CDR2 YSYEKL come from the germline V gene. Trimming left V 1 base short and J 6 bases short, with 12 bases between. This CDR3 reads CASSQAGERAEAFF. CDR3 nucleotide sequence: TGCGCCAGCAGCCAAGCTGGGGAACGGGCTGAAGCTTTCTTT.

This clone was recorded only once. The CDR3 coding sequence is TGTGCCAGCCGATCCACAGTCTATAGCAATCAGCCCCAGCATTTT. Translating gives CASRSTVYSNQPQHF. The chain recombines TRBV19 with TRBJ1-5; D ambiguous. There are 15 residues in the CDR3. Trimming removed 9 bases at V and 0 bases at J, with 15 bases between. CDR1 LNHDA and CDR2 SQIVND come from the germline V gene (reference sequence).

This chain links TRBV9 with TRBJ1-3; perhaps TRBD1 as D (5 bases). The V gene lost 0 bases and the J gene lost 2 bases, with 9 bases spanning the gap. CDR1 is SGDLS and CDR2 is YYNGEE in the germline V gene. The CDR3 contains 15 residues. The CDR3 reads CASSVEGTPGNTIYF. The CDR3 DNA reads TGTGCCAGCAGCGTAGAGGGGACCCCTGGAAACACCATATATTTT.

This chain uses TRBV7-9 with TRBJ1-6, with 9 bases matching TRBD1. Unmatched junction bases numbered 4, after V lost 3 bases and J lost 7 bases. Germline V gene lookup returns CDR1 SEHNR and CDR2 FQNEAQ (reference sequence). This CDR3 comprises 15 residues. CDR3 sequence: CASSLDRGGNSPLHF. The DNA for the CDR3 is TGTGCCAGCAGCTTGGACAGGGGAGGGAATTCACCCCTCCACTTT.

In this sample, this clone turned up once. This chain joins TRBV10-1 and TRBJ1-1; 8 bases line up with TRBD1. Germline V gives CDR1 WNHNN, CDR2 SYGVQD (reference sequence). V lost 2 bases and J lost 7; bases outside the gene matches: 15. The CDR3 totals 17 residues. CDR3 loop: CASSEPGKVQGALEAFF. CDR3 sequence (DNA): TGCGCCAGCAGTGAGCCTGGGAAGGTCCAGGGGGCCCTTGAAGCTTTCTTT.

This sequence joins TRBV6-1 and TRBJ1-6, with D unresolved. The CDR3 covers 15 residues. Germline V gene sequence: CDR1 MNHNS, CDR2 SASEGT. Trimming stripped 10 bases from V and 4 bases from J, with 17 bases between. The CDR3 is CAIVLSRIYNSPLHF. The CDR3 DNA sequence: TGTGCCATCGTGCTGTCACGGATATATAATTCACCCCTCCACTTT.

Note on this clone: The same CDR3 is also encoded by other DNA sequences in this sample. V and J are TRBV13 and TRBJ1-1; no reliable D call. The germline V and J ends were trimmed by 4 bases and 1 base, with 4 bases remaining between them. Looked up from germline, CDR1 is PRHDT and CDR2 is FYEKMQ (reference sequence). This CDR3 has 12 amino acids. As DNA, the CDR3 is TGTGCCAGCAGCTCCGAGAACACTGAAGCTTTCTTT. This translates into CASSSENTEAFF.

The V call is TRBV5-1, the J call TRBJ1-1; D is possibly TRBD1 (6 bases). This CDR3 has 14 residues. V gave up 4 bases and J gave up 0 bases, with 10 bases separating them. The germline CDR1 and CDR2 sequences are SGHRS and YFSETQ. The CDR3 DNA is TGCGCCAGCAGCCCGTGGACAGTGAACACTGAAGCTTTCTTT. Its translation is CASSPWTVNTEAFF.

This chain links TRBV6-1 with TRBJ2-7, with D unclear. The germline V gene encodes CDR1 MNHNS and CDR2 SASEGT. Trimming took off 5 bases at V and 7 bases at J, with 9 bases between the two ends. The CDR3 contains 11 residues. This CDR3 is CASSRLSEQYF. The CDR3 DNA is TGTGCCAGCAGTCGTCTGAGTGAGCAGTACTTC.

The gene calls are TRBV12-5 and TRBJ1-2; D remains ambiguous. The germline gives CDR1 LGHNT, CDR2 FRNRAP. The CDR3 covers 12 residues. V lost 7 bases, J lost 8 bases, and 14 bases lay in between. CDR3 nucleotide sequence: TGTGCTAGTGATTTTTCAGGTGGAGGCTACACCTTC. Protein product: CASDFSGGGYTF.

The chain carries TRBV4-1 and TRBJ1-6; D remains unclear. The V end was cut by 1 base, the J end by 10 bases, with 11 bases between. Germline CDR1 reads MGHRA; CDR2 reads YSYEKL. The CDR3 totals 14 residues. Here the CDR3 DNA reads TGCGCCAGCAGCCAAGGTGGATTTGGGTCACCCCTCCACTTT. It yields the protein CASSQGGFGSPLHF.

This chain uses TRBV5-1 with TRBJ1-4, with 7 bases matching TRBD1. The CDR3 spans 14 residues. The junction had 14 bases not matched to a gene; V was cut back by 4 bases and J by 14 bases. Germline V gene lookup returns CDR1 SGHRS and CDR2 YFSETQ. The CDR3 sequence: CASSPESGTDRLFF. CDR3 coding DNA: TGCGCCAGCAGCCCGGAAAGCGGGACAGACAGGCTGTTTTTT.

This chain uses TRBV27 with TRBJ1-2; a possible D gene is TRBD1 (5 bases). This CDR3 has 14 residues. The V end lost 4 bases, the J end lost 2 bases, and 11 bases lay between the germline ends. CDR1 is MNHEY, CDR2 SMNVEV, per germline (reference sequence). CDR3 sequence reads: CASSWQGANYGYTF. As DNA, the CDR3 is TGTGCCAGCAGTTGGCAGGGAGCGAACTATGGCTACACCTTC.

This chain links TRBV7-9 with TRBJ1-4; 8 nucleotides agree with TRBD1. There are 15 residues in the CDR3. J lost 6 bases, V lost 4 bases, and 7 bases had no gene match. Germline V gene sequence: CDR1 SEHNR, CDR2 FQNEAQ (reference sequence). The CDR3 DNA is TGTGCCAGCAGCTGGGCCGCAGGGGGCGATGAAAAACTGTTTTTT. It translates to CASSWAAGGDEKLFF. The full variable domain, in which reference TRBV7-9 and TRBJ1-4 provide the parts outside the CDR3, is DTGVSQNPRHKITKRGQNVTFRCDPISEHNRLYWYRQTLGQGPEFLTYFQNEAQLEKSRLLSDRFSAERPKGSFSTLEIQRTEQGDSAMYLCASSWAAGGDEKLFFGSGTQLSVL.

The rearrangement uses TRBV2 and TRBJ1-5; D remains ambiguous. The CDR3 covers 15 residues. V lost 1 base and J lost 2, with 9 bases in between. Germline CDR1 reads SNHLY; CDR2 reads FYNNEI. The CDR3 DNA reads as TGTGCCAGCAGTGAAGAGGGCGGGCGCAATCAGCCCCAGCATTTT. Protein sequence: CASSEEGGRNQPQHF. Looking up the rest from reference TRBV2 and TRBJ1-5 gives the full variable domain: EPEVTQTPSHQVTQMGQEVILRCVPISNHLYFYWYRQILGQKVEFLVSFYNNEISEKSEIFDDQFSVERPDGSNFTLKIRSTKLEDSAMYFCASSEEGGRNQPQHFGDGTRLSIL.

The V call is TRBV7-9, the J call TRBJ2-5; 10 positions agree with TRBD1. Unmatched junction bases numbered 5, after V lost 3 bases and J lost 4 bases. The CDR3 loop spans 15 amino acids. Germline CDR1 is SEHNR and CDR2 is FQNEAQ (reference sequence). The CDR3 here is CASSFATGGRETQYF. The CDR3 DNA reads as TGTGCCAGCAGCTTTGCGACAGGGGGCAGAGAGACCCAGTACTTC.

This chain links TRBV5-4 with TRBJ2-1, with TRBD2 identical over 8 bases. J was trimmed by 7 bases and V by 3 bases; bases with no gene match: 12. The CDR3 consists of 16 residues. Germline assignment: CDR1 SGHNT and CDR2 YYREEE (reference sequence). The CDR3 protein is CASSSVGAGEENEQFF. In nucleotides, the CDR3 is TGTGCCAGCAGCTCCGTCGGAGCGGGAGAGGAAAATGAGCAGTTCTTC.

The chain links TRBV13 to TRBJ2-7; D is ambiguous. Germline CDR1 is PRHDT and CDR2 is FYEKMQ (reference sequence). The CDR3 extends over 14 amino acids. Trimming took 5 bases from V and 2 from J, leaving 13 bases between them. The CDR3 bases are TGTGCCAGCAGCCTTTCCCCCAGCCCCTACGAGCAGTACTTC. Its translation is CASSLSPSPYEQYF. The variable domain in full, completed from reference TRBV13 and TRBJ2-7, reads AAGVIQSPRHLIKEKRETATLKCYPIPRHDTVYWYQQGPGQDPQFLISFYEKMQSDKGSIPDRFSAQQFSDYHSELNMSSLELGDSALYFCASSLSPSPYEQYFGPGTRLTVT.

This clone appeared a single time. Other DNA sequences within the sample encode an identical CDR3. The V and J genes are TRBV5-1 and TRBJ2-7; 8 bases are shared with TRBD2. Trimming cost V 0 bases and J 3 bases; bases outside gene matches: 5. Germline CDR1 SGHRS, CDR2 YFSETQ. The CDR3 runs to 15 residues. CDR3 region: CASSLGLAGLYEQYF. Here the CDR3 DNA reads TGCGCCAGCAGCTTGGGTCTAGCGGGTCTCTACGAGCAGTACTTC. The full variable domain, its missing parts supplied by reference TRBV5-1 and TRBJ2-7, is KAGVTQTPRYLIKTRGQQVTLSCSPISGHRSVSWYQQTPGQGLQFLFEYFSETQRNKGNFPGRFSGRQFSNSRSEMNVSTLELGDSALYLCASSLGLAGLYEQYFGPGTRLTVT.

This clone is a singleton in its sample. The genes are TRBV6-5 and TRBJ2-5; possible D gene TRBD1, 6 bases. This CDR3 is built from 15 residues. With 0 bases removed from V and 7 bases from J, the gap between germline ends came to 15 bases. In germline, CDR1 is MNHEY, CDR2 SVGAGI. The DNA for the CDR3 is TGTGCCAGCAGTTACTCGTGGGACAACGGCGGGACCCAGTACTTC. Its translation is CASSYSWDNGGTQYF.

This clone appeared once. The chain recombines TRBV2 with TRBJ1-1, with TRBD1 matching over 8 bases. The CDR3 extends over 14 amino acids. The germline V gene has CDR1 SNHLY and CDR2 FYNNEI. With 8 bases clipped from V and 4 bases from J, the junction kept 9 bases outside the gene matches. The DNA for the CDR3 is TGTGCCAGCTCGGACAGGGCTGAGGCCACTGAAGCTTTCTTT. It is translated as CASSDRAEATEAFF.

This clone was detected only once. The same CDR3 arises from other DNA sequences in this sample as well. CDR3 protein: CASSQSTGVSYEQYF. CDR3 nucleotide sequence: TGCGCCAGCAGCCAATCGACAGGGGTCTCCTACGAGCAGTACTTC. The chain uses TRBV4-1 and TRBJ2-7; 8 bases fit TRBD1. Germline CDR1 and CDR2: MGHRA and YSYEKL. The V segment lost 2 bases and the J segment 0 bases; nucleotides outside the gene matches: 3. The CDR3 totals 15 residues.

This clone was found a few times. V usage is TRBV27 and J usage is TRBJ1-5; D might be TRBD1 (6 bases). This CDR3 contains 15 residues. V was trimmed by 6 bases and J by 0 bases, leaving 12 bases between them. Germline CDR1 is MNHEY and CDR2 is SMNVEV (reference sequence). CDR3 protein: CASSLQGSSNQPQHF. DNA of the CDR3: TGTGCCAGCAGCCTACAGGGTTCTAGCAATCAGCCCCAGCATTTT.

V is TRBV10-3 and J is TRBJ2-1; 12 nucleotides agree with TRBD2. The CDR3 consists of 19 residues. Germline lookup yields CDR1 ENHRY and CDR2 SYGVKD. The V gene end was trimmed by 0 bases and the J gene end by 0 bases; junction bases not matched to a gene: 6. The CDR3 coding sequence is TGTGCCATCAGTGAGTCTACTAGCGGGAGGAAACCCTCCTACAATGAGCAGTTCTTC. Translating gives CAISESTSGRKPSYNEQFF.

CDR3 sequence: CASSESKPSGSSYEQYF. The CDR3 DNA follows: TGCGCCAGCAGTGAGTCGAAGCCTAGCGGGAGCTCCTACGAGCAGTACTTC. The genes are TRBV10-2 and TRBJ2-7, with 10 nucleotides matching TRBD2. This CDR3 region has 17 residues. The germline CDR1 and CDR2 sequences are WSHSY and SAAADI. J lost 0 bases, V lost 0 bases, and 5 bases had no gene match.

The genes are TRBV19 and TRBJ1-5; D possibly corresponds to TRBD1 (6 bases). The CDR3 is 12 residues long. V lost 0 bases and J 15 bases, leaving 12 bases between the germline ends. Germline CDR1 LNHDA, CDR2 SQIVND (reference sequence). CDR3 sequence reads: CASSIEEGEGHF. CDR3 in DNA: TGTGCCAGTAGTATAGAGGAGGGGGAGGGGCATTTT. Using reference TRBV19 and TRBJ1-5 for the parts outside the CDR3, the full variable domain is DGGITQSPKYLFRKEGQNVTLSCEQNLNHDAMYWYRQDPGQGLRLIYYSQIVNDFQKGDIAEGYSVSREKKESFPLTVTSAQKNPTAFYLCASSIEEGEGHFGDGTRLSIL.